These 32 T cell receptor beta chains share one sample of origin, sequenced in a study of Ad26.COV2.S vaccination and SARS-CoV-2 variants. Treatment meaning: over 15 received Ad26.COV2.S at low or high dose, single or two shots; 5 received placebo; per-sample allocation not given. Sampling occurred on day 63 after the first vaccine or placebo injection. Libraries were prepared by immunoSEQ multiplex PCR; TCRdb keeps only in-frame clonotypes and omits some of them. The sample lists hundreds of thousands of clones; 89% were seen once. The input for sequencing was peripheral blood, taken in a trial of Ad26.COV2.S vaccine versus placebo. These receptors were taken from a person aged 18-60 years who received the Ad26.COV2.S COVID-19 vaccine or a placebo.

This chain uses TRBV4-1 with TRBJ2-2; 10 bases map to TRBD2. This CDR3 region has 19 residues. Germline V lookup: CDR1 MGHRA, CDR2 YSYEKL. V was clipped by 0 bases and J by 2 bases; unmatched bases: 9. This chain's CDR3 is CASSQEFGSGRINTGELFF. The CDR3 DNA follows: TGCGCCAGCAGCCAAGAGTTCGGTAGCGGGAGGATTAACACCGGGGAGCTGTTTTTT.

This clone appeared a single time. This chain links TRBV11-2 with TRBJ2-7; D might be TRBD2 (6 bases). V lost 1 base and J 0 bases, leaving 19 bases between the germline ends. CDR3 length: 18 residues. Germline CDR1 is SGHAT and CDR2 is FQNNGV. DNA of the CDR3: TGTGCCAGCAGCTTAGTATTTAACCGGGACTTGGGCTCCTACGAGCAGTACTTC. This translates into CASSLVFNRDLGSYEQYF.

This clone was counted only a few times. This chain connects TRBV13 to TRBJ1-1; 7 nucleotides agree with TRBD1. The CDR3 has 13 residues. V trimming: 0 bases; J trimming: 6 bases; junction bases outside the gene matches: 1. Germline assignment: CDR1 PRHDT and CDR2 FYEKMQ (reference sequence). The CDR3 DNA is TGTGCCAGCAGCTTAGGCCAGGGGGCTGAAGCTTTCTTT. This translates into CASSLGQGAEAFF.

The chain couples TRBV27 to TRBJ1-1; 9 bases line up with TRBD1. CDR1 is MNHEY and CDR2 is SMNVEV in the germline V gene (reference sequence). V lost 5 bases and J lost 2; bases outside the gene matches: 6. CDR3 length equals 15 residues. CDR3 protein: CASSPLGQGNTEAFF. The CDR3 DNA follows: TGTGCCAGCAGTCCGCTGGGACAGGGTAACACTGAAGCTTTCTTT.

A word on this clone: The junction differs from germline at one of its ends, possibly a read error. CDR3 coding DNA: TGTGCCAGCGGTTTCCGACTAGCGGGGGCCCGATCGCTTGGGCAGTTCTTC. Translating gives CASGFRLAGARSLGQFF. This sequence joins TRBV28 and TRBJ2-1, with 12 nucleotides matching TRBD2. The CDR3 sequence is 17 residues long. CDR1 and CDR2 (germline): MDHEN, SYDVKM.

A word on this clone: A read error may account for a junction end that differs from germline. The genes are TRBV6-2 or TRBV6-3 and TRBJ2-1; D not resolved. In germline, CDR1 is MNHEY, CDR2 SVGEGT. CDR3 size: 12 residues. The CDR3 loop is CASSYSYKEQFF. The CDR3 region has the DNA TGTGCCAGCAGTTACTCGTACAAGGAGCAGTTCTTC.

This clone is a singleton in its sample. V is TRBV29-1 and J is TRBJ1-3; 7 bases agree with TRBD1. The CDR3 has 13 amino acids. Germline values: CDR1 SQVTM, CDR2 ANQGSEA. The V and J ends lost 7 bases and 4 bases, in that order; junction bases with no gene match: 7. For the CDR3, the DNA is TGCAGCGCCCAGGGGGTTTCGGGAAACACCATATATTTT. Its protein product is CSAQGVSGNTIYF.

The DNA for the CDR3 is TGTGCCACCAGCAGTGTCGGGGTCTATGAGCAGTTCTTC. Its translation: CATSSVGVYEQFF. V gene TRBV15 combines with J gene TRBJ2-1; possible D gene TRBD2, 5 bases. The CDR3 totals 13 residues. V was clipped by 3 bases and J by 8 bases, with 11 bases between them. CDR1 and CDR2 from the germline V gene are LNHNV and YYDKDF (reference sequence).

The rearrangement links TRBV7-2 to TRBJ2-1; no clear D. V lost 3 bases, J lost 9 bases, and 12 bases lay in between. CDR1 is SGHTA, CDR2 FQGNSA, per germline. CDR3 length: 13 amino acids. This CDR3 is CASSFIEFGEQFF. Written as DNA, the CDR3 is TGTGCCAGCAGCTTCATAGAGTTTGGTGAGCAGTTCTTC.

The V gene is TRBV5-4, the J gene TRBJ1-2, with a weak D call TRBD1 (6 bases). There are 18 residues in the CDR3. Between the trimmed V and J ends, which lost 1 base and 1 base, there was a span of 20 bases. Germline values: CDR1 SGHNT, CDR2 YYREEE (reference sequence). CDR3 bases: TGTGCCAGCAGCTTGAATGGAAGGGGGTTTATTCTTAACTATGGCTACACCTTC. Amino acid sequence: CASSLNGRGFILNYGYTF.

This chain joins TRBV2 and TRBJ1-5, with 9 positions matching TRBD1. Looked up from germline, CDR1 is SNHLY and CDR2 is FYNNEI. CDR3 size: 16 residues. The V segment lost 6 bases and the J segment 0 bases; nucleotides outside the gene matches: 6. The CDR3 DNA sequence: TGTGCCAGCAGCGAACAGGGGGCAGGTAGCAATCAGCCCCAGCATTTT. This codes for CASSEQGAGSNQPQHF.

The rearrangement joins TRBV9 to TRBJ2-2; 15 bases are shared with TRBD2. Looked up from germline, CDR1 is SGDLS and CDR2 is YYNGEE. V was clipped by 3 bases and J by 5 bases; unmatched bases: 11. This CDR3 has 19 residues. This chain's CDR3 is CASSGLPGGLAGGTGELFF. Written as DNA, the CDR3 is TGTGCCAGCAGCGGACTCCCCGGGGGACTAGCGGGAGGTACCGGGGAGCTGTTTTTT.

The V call is TRBV19, the J call TRBJ2-1; D not resolved. This CDR3 region has 12 residues. Trimming left V 5 bases short and J 4 bases short, with 6 bases between. Germline V gene data show CDR1 as LNHDA and CDR2 as SQIVND (reference sequence). Here the CDR3 DNA reads TGTGCCAGTAGTGCACTGTACAATGAGCAGTTCTTC. Translating it yields CASSALYNEQFF.

V usage is TRBV5-5 and J usage is TRBJ1-1; no clear D gene. This CDR3 is 14 amino acids long. Germline CDR1 reads SGHKS; CDR2 reads YYEKEE (reference sequence). Trimming left V 2 bases short and J 1 base short, with 9 bases between. DNA for the CDR3: TGTGCCAGCAGCTTTCTGGTCTGGAACACTGAAGCTTTCTTT. The encoded protein is CASSFLVWNTEAFF.

The rearrangement joins TRBV15 to TRBJ2-1; a weak D match, TRBD1 (5 bases). Germline-derived CDR1 and CDR2 are LNHNV and YYDKDF (reference sequence). The CDR3 runs to 15 residues. The V end lost 2 bases, the J end lost 4 bases, and 12 bases lay between the germline ends. The CDR3 loop is CATSRRRTQYNEQFF. The CDR3 DNA sequence: TGTGCCACCAGCAGAAGACGGACACAATACAATGAGCAGTTCTTC.

Here the CDR3 reads CASSSDYYNEQFF. CDR3 in DNA: TGCGCCAGCAGCAGCGACTACTACAATGAGCAGTTCTTC. The chain combines TRBV5-1 with TRBJ2-1; perhaps TRBD2 as D (5 bases). Trimming pared 4 bases from V and 3 bases from J, leaving 8 bases between. CDR1 is SGHRS, CDR2 YFSETQ, per germline. This CDR3 has 13 residues.

The V and J genes are TRBV14 and TRBJ2-3, with TRBD2 matching 9 bases. The CDR3 is 14 residues long. CDR1 SGHDN and CDR2 FVKESK come from the germline V gene. Unmatched junction bases numbered 3, after V lost 6 bases and J lost 2 bases. The CDR3 sequence: CASSLAGTTDTQYF. Written as DNA, the CDR3 is TGTGCCAGCAGTCTAGCGGGAACCACAGATACGCAGTATTTT.

The gene calls are TRBV6-5 and TRBJ2-7; 8 bases agree with TRBD2. This CDR3 spans 14 amino acids. CDR1 is MNHEY, CDR2 SVGAGI, per germline. J gave up 3 bases and V 6 bases, and 7 bases lay outside the gene matches. CDR3 coding DNA: TGTGCCAGCAGGCCTAGCGGGCCGATCTACGAGCAGTACGTC. It translates to CASRPSGPIYEQYV.

This clone showed up just once. This chain connects TRBV15 to TRBJ2-7; maybe TRBD2 (6 bases). CDR1 LNHNV and CDR2 YYDKDF come from the germline V gene (reference sequence). This CDR3 region has 15 residues. V was clipped by 0 bases and J by 2 bases, with 11 bases between them. The chain's CDR3 is CATSREGGETYEQYF. CDR3 DNA sequence: TGTGCCACCAGCAGAGAGGGCGGGGAGACCTACGAGCAGTACTTC.

The chain employs TRBV3-1 (or the pseudogene TRBV3-2) and TRBJ2-1, with 10 bases identical to TRBD2. V shed 0 bases and J 6 bases; nucleotides not matched to a gene: 5. This CDR3 is built from 16 residues. CDR1 and CDR2 (germline): LGHDT, YNNKEL (reference sequence). CDR3 loop: CASSQDLAGVGNEQFF. CDR3 DNA: TGTGCCAGCAGCCAAGACCTAGCGGGGGTGGGCAATGAGCAGTTCTTC.

This clone came up once. This sequence joins TRBV7-3 and TRBJ2-1; D gene ambiguous. The CDR3 has 14 residues. Trimming cost V 1 base and J 5 bases, with 9 bases left between them. The germline gives CDR1 SGHTA, CDR2 FQGTGA. The CDR3 loop is CASSLRVSHNEQFF. Here the CDR3 DNA reads TGTGCCAGCAGCTTAAGGGTCAGTCACAATGAGCAGTTCTTC.

The chain's CDR3 is CASNRDSNEKLFF. In DNA, the CDR3 is TGTGCCAGCAACCGGGACAGTAATGAAAAACTGTTTTTT. The chain is built from TRBV28 and TRBJ1-4, with TRBD1 matching over 7 bases. Germline lookup yields CDR1 MDHEN and CDR2 SYDVKM. The junction had 3 bases not matched to a gene; V was cut back by 7 bases and J by 4 bases. The CDR3 runs to 13 residues. Based on the CDR3 plus reference TRBV28 and TRBJ1-4, the full variable domain is DVKVTQSSRYLVKRTGEKVFLECVQDMDHENMFWYRQDPGLGLRLIYFSYDVKMKEKGDIPEGYSVSREKKERFSLILESASTNQTSMYLCASNRDSNEKLFFGSGTQLSVL.

This rearrangement joins TRBV5-1 to TRBJ2-4, with 8 bases matching TRBD1. CDR1 is SGHRS, CDR2 YFSETQ, per germline. V shed 5 bases and J 9 bases; nucleotides not matched to a gene: 13. The CDR3 consists of 15 residues. CDR3 region: CASRSTQGDRSIQYF. CDR3 coding DNA: TGCGCCAGCAGATCAACACAGGGGGACCGGAGCATTCAGTACTTC.

This chain connects TRBV15 to TRBJ2-3; D perhaps matches TRBD1 (5 bases). Germline assignment: CDR1 LNHNV and CDR2 YYDKDF (reference sequence). The V end was cut by 2 bases, the J end by 0 bases, with 9 bases between. The length of the CDR3 is 15 residues. In DNA, the CDR3 is TGTGCCACCAGCAGACTCCCAGGGAGCACAGATACGCAGTATTTT. This sequence encodes CATSRLPGSTDTQYF.

This chain connects TRBV18 to TRBJ1-2; D is ambiguous. Trimming left V 1 base short and J 6 bases short, with 12 bases between. The length of the CDR3 is 14 residues. Germline CDR1 reads KGHSH; CDR2 reads LQKENI. The CDR3 here is CASSPRNSGNGYTF. The CDR3 DNA is TGTGCCAGCTCACCACGGAACAGCGGGAATGGCTACACCTTC.

This sequence joins TRBV29-1 and TRBJ1-3, with TRBD1 matching 7 bases. CDR1 is SQVTM and CDR2 is ANQGSEA in the germline V gene. Trimming took 4 bases from V and 4 from J; bases not matched to a gene: 10. This CDR3 has 15 amino acids. The CDR3: CSVGTGALGGNTIYF. The CDR3, as DNA: TGCAGCGTTGGGACAGGAGCCTTGGGAGGAAACACCATATATTTT.

The rearrangement uses TRBV7-2 and TRBJ2-5, with 11 nucleotides matching TRBD1. CDR1 is SGHTA and CDR2 is FQGNSA in the germline V gene. V gave up 1 base and J gave up 5 bases; unmatched junction bases: 3. The CDR3 spans 15 residues. The CDR3 reads CASSLGTGGGETQYF. CDR3 DNA sequence: TGTGCCAGCAGCTTAGGGACAGGGGGCGGGGAGACCCAGTACTTC.

The rearrangement uses TRBV9 and TRBJ1-1; D gene ambiguous. Germline V CDR1 and CDR2: SGDLS, YYNGEE. This CDR3 spans 13 amino acids. V was cut by 0 bases and J by 1 base, with 4 bases left in between. The CDR3 nucleotides read TGTGCCAGCAGCGTAGACAGGAACACTGAAGCTTTCTTT. It encodes CASSVDRNTEAFF.

This chain connects TRBV6-5 to TRBJ2-2; a weak D match, TRBD2 (6 bases). V was clipped by 11 bases and J by 2 bases, with 15 bases between them. The CDR3 spans 14 residues. Germline values: CDR1 MNHEY, CDR2 SVGAGI. CDR3 nucleotides: TGTGCCTCCAGGTGGGGGGTTAACACCGGGGAGCTGTTTTTT. It yields the protein CASRWGVNTGELFF.

The J gene is TRBJ2-1, the V gene TRBV27; 8 bases line up with TRBD1. V shed 4 bases and J 6 bases; nucleotides not matched to a gene: 5. The CDR3 has 14 residues. Germline V lookup: CDR1 MNHEY, CDR2 SMNVEV (reference sequence). The CDR3 spells CASSSGTGGNEQFF. The CDR3 DNA reads as TGTGCCAGCAGTTCGGGTACAGGGGGCAATGAGCAGTTCTTC.

The V and J genes are TRBV30 and TRBJ2-7; D gene uncertain. Trimming took 3 bases from V and 4 from J, leaving 7 bases between them. CDR1 is GTSNPN and CDR2 is SVGIG in the germline V gene (reference sequence). CDR3 length: 11 amino acids. The CDR3 is CAWSADYEQYF. CDR3 nucleotide sequence: TGTGCCTGGAGCGCCGATTACGAGCAGTACTTC.

J is TRBJ2-2 and V is TRBV19; D tentatively fits TRBD1 or TRBD2 (5 bases each). This CDR3 is 17 amino acids long. The V end was cut by 3 bases, the J end by 0 bases, with 14 bases between. Per germline, CDR1 LNHDA and CDR2 SQIVND (reference sequence). CDR3 nucleotides: TGTGCCAGTAGTATTTCTGGGGGACGGGCGAACACCGGGGAGCTGTTTTTT. Translating gives CASSISGGRANTGELFF.